A selection of T cell receptor beta chains follows, all from one sample in a study of T cell repertoires in cytomegalovirus infection. Using its own MiXCR run on the reads, TCRdb lists one record per CDR3 protein. The sample gives hundreds of thousands of distinct CDR3 sequences, about 30% of which show up once; roughly 18% is in the top ten. No antigens are known for them. This specimen consisted of cultured PBMCs, obtained from culture after CMV antigen stimulation. The receptors stem from a human donor in good health (CMV status not recorded). Some clones in this sample may be carry-over from other donors' samples. CDR3s include the opening cysteine and the closing phenylalanine or tryptophan. D genes are given only for firm matches. Clone size is stated in some rows and not others, as once, few, many or a class when expanded.

j_call: TRBJ1-6
clone_size: few
d_call: .
v_call: TRBV5-4
cdr3_nt: TGTGCCAGCAGCCCGGGGGCAGGGGATTCACCCCTCCACTTT
cdr3_aa: CASSPGAGDSPLHF

j_call: TRBJ1-5
clone_size: many
d_call: .
v_call: TRBV7-2
cdr3_nt: TGTGCCAGCAGCTTTACCGGGACCGGGCAGGCCCAGCATTTT
cdr3_aa: CASSFTGTGQAQHF

j_call: TRBJ2-1
clone_size: .
d_call: TRBD1
v_call: TRBV7-8
cdr3_nt: TGTGCCAGCAGCGCCTCCGGGACAGGGCACGCCAGGGTCCCCTTCTTC
cdr3_aa: CASSASGTGHARVPFF

j_call: TRBJ1-3
clone_size: .
d_call: .
v_call: TRBV20-1
cdr3_nt: TGCAGTGCTAGAGATCCCACCAGCCTAGGAGGAAACACCATATATTTT
cdr3_aa: CSARDPTSLGGNTIYF

j_call: TRBJ2-1
clone_size: .
d_call: .
v_call: TRBV7-8
cdr3_nt: TGTGCCAGCAGCTTTTTAGTAGGTCGCAATGAGCAGTTCTTC
cdr3_aa: CASSFLVGRNEQFF

j_call: TRBJ2-3
clone_size: .
d_call: TRBD2
v_call: TRBV10-3
cdr3_nt: TGTGCCATCAGTGAGCCACCGGGACTAGCGGGGAGCACAGATACGCAGTATTTT
cdr3_aa: CAISEPPGLAGSTDTQYF

j_call: TRBJ2-5
clone_size: few
d_call: .
v_call: TRBV28
cdr3_nt: TGTGCCAGCAGTTACGGGGGCGGAAGGGAGACCCAGTACTTC
cdr3_aa: CASSYGGGRETQYF

j_call: TRBJ1-1
clone_size: .
d_call: TRBD1
v_call: TRBV7-2
cdr3_nt: TGTGCCAGCAGCTGGACAGGGGGGATGAACACTGAAGCTTTCTTT
cdr3_aa: CASSWTGGMNTEAFF

j_call: TRBJ2-1
clone_size: .
d_call: .
v_call: TRBV7-2
cdr3_nt: TGTGCCAGCAGCTTAGGTCTCAGGCACTACAATGAGCAGTTCTTC
cdr3_aa: CASSLGLRHYNEQFF

j_call: TRBJ2-7
clone_size: few
d_call: .
v_call: TRBV7-2
cdr3_nt: TGTGCCAGCAGCTTCAATTGGAGGGACGAGCAGTACTTC
cdr3_aa: CASSFNWRDEQYF

j_call: TRBJ2-7
clone_size: many
d_call: .
v_call: TRBV7-2
cdr3_nt: TGTGCCAGCACCAGTGGGCCCTCCCAGAGAGAGCAGTACTTC
cdr3_aa: CASTSGPSQREQYF

j_call: TRBJ1-3
clone_size: many
d_call: .
v_call: TRBV7-2
cdr3_nt: TGTGCCAGCAGCTTCGGAGGAAACACCATATATTTT
cdr3_aa: CASSFGGNTIYF

j_call: TRBJ2-1
clone_size: .
d_call: TRBD2
v_call: TRBV20-1
cdr3_nt: TGCAGTGCTAGAGATCTAATGAGTGTGACTAGCGCGAAATGGGGCGAGCAGTTCTTC
cdr3_aa: CSARDLMSVTSAKWGEQFF

j_call: TRBJ1-5
clone_size: few
d_call: .
v_call: TRBV28
cdr3_nt: TGTGCCAGCAGTTTTCGACAGCGCAATCAGCCCCAGCATTTT
cdr3_aa: CASSFRQRNQPQHF

j_call: TRBJ2-1
clone_size: few
d_call: TRBD2
v_call: TRBV11-2
cdr3_nt: TGTGCCAGCAGCCAGATGGGTAGCGGGAGGCGTCGTGAGCAGTTCTTC
cdr3_aa: CASSQMGSGRRREQFF

j_call: TRBJ2-3
clone_size: .
d_call: .
v_call: TRBV6-2/TRBV6-3
cdr3_nt: TGTGCCAGCAGTAGAATGCGGGACCCGCCAGATACGCAGTATTTT
cdr3_aa: CASSRMRDPPDTQYF

j_call: TRBJ1-6
clone_size: few
d_call: .
v_call: TRBV3-1
cdr3_nt: TGTGCCAGCAGGCCTTTACGGGGGGGAAATTCACCCCTCCACTTT
cdr3_aa: CASRPLRGGNSPLHF

j_call: TRBJ2-1
clone_size: once
d_call: .
v_call: TRBV20-1
cdr3_nt: TGCAGCAGCAAAGGGACAGCAACGACTAGTGGCTCCTACAATGAGCAGTTCTTC
cdr3_aa: CSSKGTATTSGSYNEQFF

j_call: TRBJ1-1
clone_size: many
d_call: .
v_call: TRBV7-8
cdr3_nt: TGTGCCAGCACCAGGTCTCCCCTGAACACTGAAGCTTTCTTT
cdr3_aa: CASTRSPLNTEAFF

j_call: TRBJ2-1
clone_size: .
d_call: .
v_call: TRBV10-3
cdr3_nt: TGTGCCATCAGTGAATGGGAGCAGTCCGCCTACAATGAGCAGTTCTTC
cdr3_aa: CAISEWEQSAYNEQFF

j_call: TRBJ1-6
clone_size: few
d_call: .
v_call: TRBV19
cdr3_nt: TGTGCCAGTAGTATTAACTCCGCACCCCTCCACTTT
cdr3_aa: CASSINSAPLHF

j_call: TRBJ1-3
clone_size: .
d_call: .
v_call: TRBV7-9
cdr3_nt: TGTGCCAGCACCGATGGATTCCGGGGCCAGTTGGTCTCTGGAAACACCATATATTTT
cdr3_aa: CASTDGFRGQLVSGNTIYF